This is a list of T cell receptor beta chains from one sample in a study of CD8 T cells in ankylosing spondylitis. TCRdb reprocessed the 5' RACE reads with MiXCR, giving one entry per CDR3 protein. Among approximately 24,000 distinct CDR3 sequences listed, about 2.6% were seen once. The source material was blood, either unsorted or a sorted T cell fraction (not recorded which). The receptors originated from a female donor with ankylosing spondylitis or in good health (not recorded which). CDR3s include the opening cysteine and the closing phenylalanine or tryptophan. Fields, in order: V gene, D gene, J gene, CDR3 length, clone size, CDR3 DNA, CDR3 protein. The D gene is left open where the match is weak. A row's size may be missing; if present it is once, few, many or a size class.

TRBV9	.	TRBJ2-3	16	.	TGTGCCAGCAGCGTAATAGGAAGTTCCCCTCCAGATACGCAGTATTTT	CASSVIGSSPPDTQYF
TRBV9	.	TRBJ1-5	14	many	TGTGCCAGCAGCGTATGGGGAGAGGGTCAGCCCCAGCATTTT	CASSVWGEGQPQHF
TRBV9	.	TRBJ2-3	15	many	TGTGCCAGCAGCGTAGGGGGGGATGGCACAGATACGCAGTATTTT	CASSVGGDGTDTQYF
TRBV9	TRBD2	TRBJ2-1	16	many	TGTGCCAGCAGCGTCTTCCGGACTAGCGGCATCAATGAGCAGTTCTTC	CASSVFRTSGINEQFF
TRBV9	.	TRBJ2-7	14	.	TGTGCCAGCAGCAAGACCGGGACATCCTACGAGCAGTACTTC	CASSKTGTSYEQYF
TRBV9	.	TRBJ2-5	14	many	TGTGCCAGCAGCGCGGGGACAAAACAAGAGACCCAGTACTTC	CASSAGTKQETQYF
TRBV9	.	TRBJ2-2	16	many	TGTGCCAGCAGCGTAAGAGGGGATCCGAACACCGGGGAGCTGTTTTTT	CASSVRGDPNTGELFF
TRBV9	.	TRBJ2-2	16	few	TGTGCCAGCAGCGTAGTTCCGACAGCGAACACCGGGGAGCTGTTTTTT	CASSVVPTANTGELFF
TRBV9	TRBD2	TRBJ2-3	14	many	TGTGCCAGCAGCCCACAGATCCTAGCGGCGATGCAGTATTTT	CASSPQILAAMQYF
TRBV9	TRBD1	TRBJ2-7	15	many	TGTGCCAGCAGCGTGGGCCGGGACAGGGGCCACGAGCAGTACTTC	CASSVGRDRGHEQYF
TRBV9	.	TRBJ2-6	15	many	TGTGCCAGCAGCGGAAGGATATCTGGGGCCAACGTCCTGACTTTC	CASSGRISGANVLTF
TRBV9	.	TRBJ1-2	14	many	TGTGCCAGCAGCGCCGGCCGGCAGGGAGCTGGCTACACCTTC	CASSAGRQGAGYTF
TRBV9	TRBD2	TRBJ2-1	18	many	TGTGCCAGCAGCGTCGGACTAGCGGAGGTTCGCTCCTACAATGAGCAGTTCTTC	CASSVGLAEVRSYNEQFF
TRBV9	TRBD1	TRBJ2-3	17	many	TGTGCCAGCAGCGTAGCCTGGGGACAGGGGACTACAGATACGCAGTATTTT	CASSVAWGQGTTDTQYF
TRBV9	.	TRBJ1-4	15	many	TGTGCCAGCAGCGGCCCGACAGGAGTTAATGAAAAACTGTTTTTT	CASSGPTGVNEKLFF
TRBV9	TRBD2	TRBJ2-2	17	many	TGTGCCAGCAGCCCAACGGGACTAGTCCTCAACACCGGGGAGCTGTTTTTT	CASSPTGLVLNTGELFF
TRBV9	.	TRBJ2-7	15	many	TGTGCCAGCAGCGTAGCGAGCGGAGGAGTAGGAGAGCAGTACTTC	CASSVASGGVGEQYF
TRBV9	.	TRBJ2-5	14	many	TGTGCCAGCAGCGTAGATGTACTCACGGGGACCCAGTACTTC	CASSVDVLTGTQYF
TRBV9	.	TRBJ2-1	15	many	TGTGCCAGCAGCTTACTAGGAAGCTTACAGGCTGAGCAGTTCTTC	CASSLLGSLQAEQFF
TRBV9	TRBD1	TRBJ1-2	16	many	TGTGCCAGCAGCCCCCGGGGGGACAGGGAAGTTCGTGGCTACACCTTC	CASSPRGDREVRGYTF
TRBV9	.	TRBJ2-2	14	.	TGTGCCAGCAGCGTAGTCCGGGACACCGGGGAGCTGTTTTTT	CASSVVRDTGELFF
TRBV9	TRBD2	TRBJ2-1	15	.	TGTGCCAGCAGCCGAGCGGGGGGGCCTGACAATGAGCAGTTCTTC	CASSRAGGPDNEQFF
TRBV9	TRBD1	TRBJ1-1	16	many	TGTGCCAGCAGCGCAGGACAGGGGGGAGGGGTCACTGAAGCTTTCTTT	CASSAGQGGGVTEAFF
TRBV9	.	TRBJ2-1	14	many	TGTGCCAGCAGCGTAGTGGATAGTGGGAATGAGCAGTTCTTC	CASSVVDSGNEQFF
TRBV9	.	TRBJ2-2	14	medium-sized	TGTGCCAGCAGCGTAGATTCCGTCGGGGGGGAGCTGTTTTTT	CASSVDSVGGELFF
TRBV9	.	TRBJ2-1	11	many	TGTGCCAGCAGCGTAAACAATGAGCAGTTCTTC	CASSVNNEQFF